The 32 T cell receptor beta chains given below trace back to one sample, sequenced in a study of T cells in Graves' hyperthyroidism and ophthalmopathy. RNA transcripts provided the source from which TCR beta CDR3 regions were amplified. Using the HTBI primer set, a first-round RT-PCR was run on the TCR CDR3. Via MiXCR, TCRdb re-called the multiplex PCR reads, giving one row per CDR3 protein. The data show a few hundred thousand distinct CDR3 sequences, with around a sixth seen just once and under 55% held by the top ten. The sequencing input was blood. The receptors here all came from a woman aged 50 to 60 with Graves' hyperthyroidism.

A few counts support this clonotype. The chain carries TRBV6-5 and TRBJ1-5; the D gene is possibly TRBD1 (5 bases). The CDR3 extends over 15 amino acids. Trimming removed 4 bases at V and 3 bases at J, with 13 bases between. Germline values: CDR1 MNHEY, CDR2 SVGAGI. The CDR3 region has the DNA TGTGCCAGCAGTTCCTCGACAGCCTACAATCAGCCCCAGCATTTT. This translates into CASSSSTAYNQPQHF.

This clonotype was detected only a few times. The chain carries TRBV3-1 and TRBJ2-3; 11 nucleotides align to TRBD2. The V and J ends lost 0 bases and 6 bases, in that order; junction bases with no gene match: 5. The CDR3 runs 16 residues. Per germline, CDR1 LGHDT and CDR2 YNNKEL (reference sequence). The CDR3 nucleotides are TGTGCCAGCAGCCAAGATATTAGCGGGGGGGGCGATACGCAGTATTTT. Protein sequence: CASSQDISGGGDTQYF.

This clonotype was recorded a few times. V gene TRBV29-1 combines with J gene TRBJ2-2; possibly TRBD2 for D (6 bases). CDR3 length: 14 residues. The V gene's germline CDR1 is SQVTM and CDR2 ANQGSEA. Trimming took off 3 bases at V and 0 bases at J, with 8 bases between the two ends. CDR3 protein: CSVELATNTGELFF. The CDR3 coding sequence is TGCAGCGTTGAGCTAGCGACGAACACCGGGGAGCTGTTTTTT.

This clonotype was counted ten times or more. This chain uses TRBV7-3 with TRBJ1-4; D gene unclear. V was trimmed by 6 bases and J by 7 bases, leaving 9 bases between them. The CDR3 sequence is 12 residues long. CDR1 is SGHTA and CDR2 is FQGTGA in the germline V gene. The CDR3 bases are TGTGCCAGCAGTTACGACACTGAAAAACTGTTTTTT. Translating it yields CASSYDTEKLFF. Combining the CDR3 with reference TRBV7-3 and TRBJ1-4 gives the whole variable domain GAGVSQTPSNKVTEKGKYVELRCDPISGHTALYWYRQSLGQGPEFLIYFQGTGAADDSGLPNDRFFAVRPEGSVSTLKIQRTERGDSAVYLCASSYDTEKLFFGSGTQLSVL.

The chain links TRBV28 to TRBJ2-1; 12 bases align to TRBD2. The germline V gene encodes CDR1 MDHEN and CDR2 SYDVKM. V was clipped by 2 bases and J by 9 bases; unmatched bases: 2. The CDR3 has 14 amino acids. The CDR3 nucleotides read TGTGCCAGCAGTTTAGGACTAGCGGGATCTGAGCAGTTCTTC. Its translation is CASSLGLAGSEQFF.

This clonotype has at least ten counts. The rearrangement uses TRBV28 and TRBJ2-5; 14 bases align to TRBD2. J was trimmed by 5 bases and V by 6 bases; bases with no gene match: 8. Germline CDR1 reads MDHEN; CDR2 reads SYDVKM. The CDR3 sequence is 16 residues long. Here the CDR3 DNA reads TGTGCCAGCAGCACAAGACTAGCGGGAGGGGGGGAGACCCAGTACTTC. Translated, it gives CASSTRLAGGGETQYF.

This chain links TRBV7-3 with TRBJ2-1, with D perhaps TRBD2 (6 bases). CDR3 length: 15 residues. Germline CDR1 reads SGHTA; CDR2 reads FQGTGA. Trimming removed 2 bases from V and 4 bases from J, with 12 bases in between. The CDR3 here is CASSLSGGFYNEQFF. In nucleotides, the CDR3 is TGTGCCAGCAGCTTATCCGGGGGATTTTACAATGAGCAGTTCTTC.

J is TRBJ1-3 and V is TRBV6-1, with D tentatively TRBD1 (6 bases). In germline, CDR1 is MNHNS, CDR2 SASEGT. The CDR3 covers 17 residues. V shed 10 bases and J shed 0 bases, with 22 bases lying between them. CDR3 sequence reads: CATQSSFGQTSGNTIYF. CDR3 nucleotides: TGTGCCACCCAGTCCTCCTTCGGACAGACCTCTGGAAACACCATATATTTT.

This sequence joins TRBV12-3 or TRBV12-4 and TRBJ2-1, with 11 bases lining up with TRBD2. This CDR3 region has 15 residues. Losses at the gene ends were 1 base for V and 7 bases for J; bases not matched to a gene: 3. The CDR3 is CASSLVSGRGNEQFF. CDR3 nucleotides: TGTGCCAGCAGTTTAGTTAGCGGGAGGGGGAATGAGCAGTTCTTC.

This clonotype was counted only a few times. The V call is TRBV20-1, the J call TRBJ1-1, with TRBD1 as a possible D gene (5 bases). CDR1 and CDR2 from the germline V gene are DFQATT and SNEGSKA (reference sequence). V lost 5 bases and J 7 bases, leaving 14 bases between the germline ends. CDR3 length: 12 amino acids. The CDR3 protein is CSAPQGRVEAFF. The CDR3 DNA sequence: TGCAGTGCTCCCCAGGGCCGGGTTGAAGCTTTCTTT.

The rearrangement uses TRBV6-5 and TRBJ2-1; TRBD2 matches 7 bases. This CDR3 has 14 amino acids. Germline assignment: CDR1 MNHEY and CDR2 SVGAGI. V was pared by 0 bases and J by 8 bases, with 4 bases of the junction left unmatched. The CDR3 nucleotides read TGTGCCAGCAGTTACTCGGGGGGGTTGGATGAGCAGTTCTTC. Residues: CASSYSGGLDEQFF.

The V gene is TRBV20-1, the J gene TRBJ2-7; 9 nucleotides line up with TRBD1. V lost 2 bases to trimming and J lost 7 bases; unmatched junction nucleotides: 9. There are 14 residues in the CDR3. In germline, CDR1 is DFQATT, CDR2 SNEGSKA (reference sequence). CDR3 sequence: CSARPDRGWGEQYF. DNA of the CDR3: TGCAGTGCTAGACCGGACAGGGGCTGGGGAGAGCAGTACTTC.

Ten or more counts support this clonotype. The rearrangement links TRBV11-2 to TRBJ2-3; D assignment may be TRBD1 or TRBD2 (5 bases each). From germline, CDR1 is SGHAT and CDR2 FQNNGV. Trimming shortened V by 3 bases and J by 8 bases, and 15 bases separated the two germline ends. This CDR3 comprises 14 residues. Here the CDR3 DNA reads TGTGCCAGCAGCTTCGGGCCCGATGGGGGTACGCAGTATTTT. Its protein product is CASSFGPDGGTQYF.

V and J are TRBV6-1 and TRBJ1-2, with D unresolved. The germline V and J ends were trimmed by 2 bases and 4 bases, with 17 bases remaining between them. This CDR3 has 16 residues. Germline CDR1 reads MNHNS; CDR2 reads SASEGT. The CDR3 coding sequence is TGTGCCAGCAGTGAATTAGCAGACCACCACTTCTATGGCTACACCTTC. It encodes CASSELADHHFYGYTF.

CDR3 nucleotide sequence: TGTGCCACCAGTGATTTTAACGGGGGCTCCTACAATGAGCAGTTCTTC. Its protein product is CATSDFNGGSYNEQFF. The chain is built from TRBV24-1 and TRBJ2-1; D possibly corresponds to TRBD2 (6 bases). The V gene lost 1 base and the J gene lost 0 bases, with 9 bases spanning the gap. Germline V gives CDR1 KGHDR, CDR2 SFDVKD. This CDR3 comprises 16 residues.

The chain joins TRBV20-1 to TRBJ2-1; the D gene is possibly TRBD2 (6 bases). CDR1 is DFQATT, CDR2 SNEGSKA, per germline (reference sequence). Deletions cut 6 bases from V and 6 bases from J, with 12 bases between. The CDR3 spans 12 residues. The chain's CDR3 is CSAPGLSNEQFF. The CDR3 coding sequence is TGCAGTGCCCCGGGACTCTCCAATGAGCAGTTCTTC.

In its sample, this clonotype was seen many times. This chain connects TRBV6-2 or TRBV6-3 to TRBJ2-5, with D perhaps given as TRBD1 or TRBD2 (5 bases each). Looked up from germline, CDR1 is MNHEY and CDR2 is SVGEGT. Trimming removed 0 bases at V and 1 base at J, with 9 bases between. This CDR3 comprises 15 residues. The CDR3 region has the DNA TGTGCCAGCAGTTACTCGATTGGGGGCCAAGAGACCCAGTACTTC. This sequence encodes CASSYSIGGQETQYF.

This clonotype came up many times. The chain uses TRBV6-1 and TRBJ1-6; a weak D match, TRBD1 (5 bases). The length of the CDR3 is 13 residues. Germline loops: CDR1 MNHNS, CDR2 SASEGT. Deletions cut 1 base from V and 14 bases from J, with 12 bases between. The DNA for the CDR3 is TGTGCCAGCAGTGAAGTGGGGGGATTGACCCTCCACTTT. Residues: CASSEVGGLTLHF.

This clonotype was picked up many times. This sequence joins TRBV7-8 and TRBJ2-3; 9 positions agree with TRBD1. Germline lookup yields CDR1 SGHVS and CDR2 FQNEAQ. Unmatched junction bases numbered 4, after V lost 3 bases and J lost 9 bases. This CDR3 comprises 13 residues. The CDR3 sequence is CASSFWDRETQYF. The CDR3 nucleotides read TGTGCCAGCAGCTTCTGGGACAGGGAAACGCAGTATTTT.

This chain uses TRBV3-1 with TRBJ2-5; possible D gene TRBD2, 5 bases. Trimming left V 3 bases short and J 4 bases short, with 15 bases between. There are 15 residues in the CDR3. Germline V gene sequence: CDR1 LGHDT, CDR2 YNNKEL (reference sequence). As DNA, the CDR3 is TGTGCCAGCAGCCAGTCACTAGATCTGCCAGAGACCCAGTACTTC. This sequence encodes CASSQSLDLPETQYF.

Ten or more counts support this clonotype. The rearrangement joins TRBV18 to TRBJ2-5; 11 bases map to TRBD1. Germline V gene lookup returns CDR1 KGHSH and CDR2 LQKENI. V lost 0 bases to trimming and J lost 5 bases; unmatched junction nucleotides: 5. CDR3 length equals 16 residues. The CDR3 DNA follows: TGTGCCAGCTCACCACCGGGGACAGGGGGACTGGAGACCCAGTACTTC. This encodes CASSPPGTGGLETQYF.

Many counts were recorded for this clonotype. The V and J genes are TRBV7-2 and TRBJ2-1; 8 bases are shared with TRBD1. The CDR3 length is 15 residues. From germline, CDR1 is SGHTA and CDR2 FQGNSA. V was clipped by 2 bases and J by 4 bases; unmatched bases: 4. CDR3 nucleotide sequence: TGTGCCAGCAGCTTATGGCAGGGGGCTTACAATGAGCAGTTCTTC. It specifies CASSLWQGAYNEQFF.

This clonotype showed up many times. The chain carries TRBV27 and TRBJ1-1; tentatively, D is TRBD1 (5 bases). Trimming took 3 bases from V and 1 from J, leaving 9 bases between them. The V gene's germline CDR1 is MNHEY and CDR2 SMNVEV (reference sequence). There are 14 residues in the CDR3. The CDR3: CASSLGGKNTEAFF. CDR3 nucleotides: TGTGCCAGCAGTTTGGGGGGGAAGAACACTGAAGCTTTCTTT.

This clonotype was seen a single time. A single base separates this from a much larger clone, so it may be a read error. The rearrangement joins TRBV2 to TRBJ1-1, with a tentative D call TRBD1 (5 bases). This CDR3 is built from 13 residues. The germline V gene has CDR1 SNHLY and CDR2 FYNNEI. The germline V and J ends were trimmed by 4 bases and 9 bases, with 15 bases remaining between them. The CDR3 DNA sequence: TGTGCCAGCAGTGCTGGAGGGGTGGGCAAAGCTTTCTTT. Its protein product is CASSAGGVGKAFF. Variable domain in full (rest from reference TRBV2 and TRBJ1-1): EPEVTQTPSHQVTQMGQEVILRCVPISNHLYFYWYRQILGQKVEFLVSFYNNEISEKSEIFDDQFSVERPDGSNFTLKIRSTKLEDSAMYFCASSAGGVGKAFFGQGTRLTVV.

This clonotype was recorded at least ten times. The J gene is TRBJ1-6, the V gene TRBV12-3 or TRBV12-4; D is ambiguous. CDR3 size: 16 residues. Trimming left V 5 bases short and J 3 bases short, with 14 bases between. CDR3 sequence: CASSPALEGYNSPLHF. The CDR3 DNA follows: TGTGCCAGCAGTCCCGCCCTGGAAGGCTATAATTCACCCCTCCACTTT.

The rearrangement uses TRBV12-3 or TRBV12-4 and TRBJ2-7; 7 nucleotides line up with TRBD2. The CDR3 is made up of 14 amino acids. V was pared by 4 bases and J by 3 bases, with 6 bases of the junction left unmatched. CDR3 sequence (DNA): TGTGCCAGCAGTTCTAGCGGAGAAAACTACGAGCAGTACGTC. This gives the protein CASSSSGENYEQYV.

J is TRBJ2-3 and V is TRBV5-1, with 10 bases matching TRBD2. Germline V gene lookup returns CDR1 SGHRS and CDR2 YFSETQ. V shed 5 bases and J 2 bases; nucleotides not matched to a gene: 8. The CDR3 is 16 amino acids. DNA for the CDR3: TGCGCCAGCAGGGGGATAGCGGGAGGACCCACAGATACGCAGTATTTT. Its translation: CASRGIAGGPTDTQYF.

This clonotype was recorded a few times. The chain couples TRBV18 to TRBJ1-4; unclear D gene. V gave up 3 bases and J gave up 2 bases, with 7 bases separating them. Germline V gene lookup returns CDR1 KGHSH and CDR2 LQKENI. This CDR3 spans 14 amino acids. The CDR3 is CASSPRTTNEKLFF. The CDR3 coding sequence is TGTGCCAGCTCACCCCGGACGACTAATGAAAAACTGTTTTTT.

Many counts were recorded for this clonotype. The chain is built from TRBV5-1 and TRBJ2-1, with D tentatively TRBD1 (6 bases). V lost 3 bases and J 6 bases, leaving 13 bases between the germline ends. This CDR3 comprises 14 residues. Germline CDR1 and CDR2: SGHRS and YFSETQ. The DNA of the CDR3 is TGCGCCAGCAGCTCTACATCAGGGGTCAATGAGCAGTTCTTC. Translation: CASSSTSGVNEQFF.

This clonotype was detected a few times. V is TRBV6-5 and J is TRBJ1-5; no firm D call. The germline V gene encodes CDR1 MNHEY and CDR2 SVGAGI. This CDR3 spans 14 amino acids. The V end was cut by 0 bases, the J end by 9 bases, with 12 bases between. The CDR3 DNA follows: TGTGCCAGCAGTTACTCGATTGGGGAGTCGCCCCAGCATTTT. Translation: CASSYSIGESPQHF.

This clonotype was detected many times. CDR3 amino acids: CASSAAEDYLQYV. The DNA for the CDR3 is TGTGCCAGCTCAGCCGCGGAGGACTACTTGCAGTACGTC. The rearrangement joins TRBV18 to TRBJ2-7; TRBD2 is a possible D gene (6 bases). The germline V and J ends were trimmed by 5 bases and 9 bases, with 17 bases remaining between them. The CDR3 length is 13 residues. Germline V gene data show CDR1 as KGHSH and CDR2 as LQKENI.

There are a few counts of this clonotype. The rearrangement joins TRBV10-1 to TRBJ2-7; possible D gene TRBD2, 7 bases. The CDR3 consists of 13 residues. In germline, CDR1 is WNHNN, CDR2 SYGVQD (reference sequence). The V and J ends lost 6 bases and 3 bases respectively, with 12 bases between them. The CDR3 DNA follows: TGCGCCAGCAGCGGGGGCGGGAGCTACGAGCAGTACGTC. This codes for CASSGGGSYEQYV.